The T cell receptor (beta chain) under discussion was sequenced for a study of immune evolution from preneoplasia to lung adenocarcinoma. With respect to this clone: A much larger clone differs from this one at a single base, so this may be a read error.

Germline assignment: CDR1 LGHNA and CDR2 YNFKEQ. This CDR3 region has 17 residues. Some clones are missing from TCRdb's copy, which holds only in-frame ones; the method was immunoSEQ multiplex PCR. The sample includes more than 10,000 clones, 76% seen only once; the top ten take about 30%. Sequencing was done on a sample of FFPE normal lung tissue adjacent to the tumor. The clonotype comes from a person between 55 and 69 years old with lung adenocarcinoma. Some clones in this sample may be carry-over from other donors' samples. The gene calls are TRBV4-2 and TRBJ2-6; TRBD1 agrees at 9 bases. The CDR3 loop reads CASSQVGQGSEANVLTF. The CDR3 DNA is TGTGCCAGCAGCCAAGTAGGACAGGGGTCTGAGGCCAACGTCCTGACTTTC.